The 20 T cell receptor beta chains below come from one sample, sequenced in a study of blood T cell repertoires in COVID-19. The data were produced by immunoSEQ multiplex PCR, yet TCRdb's version contains in-frame clones alone and is incomplete. The profile shows 60,000 to 80,000 clones, around 87% of them singletons. Sequencing input: peripheral blood. Receptors were obtained from a man between 65 and 85 years old with acute or convalescent COVID-19.

The V gene is TRBV24-1, the J gene TRBJ1-4, with D possibly matching TRBD1 (6 bases). Trimming left V 5 bases short and J 6 bases short, with 12 bases between. CDR1 is KGHDR, CDR2 SFDVKD, per germline. The CDR3 has 14 residues. CDR3 residues: CATSASGADEKLFF. The DNA of the CDR3 is TGTGCCACCAGTGCCTCAGGGGCGGATGAAAAACTGTTTTTT.

V gene TRBV2 combines with J gene TRBJ2-7; 7 bases fit TRBD1. The CDR3 loop spans 13 amino acids. V lost 6 bases and J lost 2; bases outside the gene matches: 4. The germline V gene has CDR1 SNHLY and CDR2 FYNNEI. The CDR3 reads CASRRQGTYEQYF. CDR3 DNA sequence: TGTGCCAGCAGAAGACAGGGCACCTACGAGCAGTACTTC.

J is TRBJ2-7 and V is TRBV19; 7 nucleotides match TRBD2. This CDR3 region has 16 residues. Germline CDR1 LNHDA, CDR2 SQIVND (reference sequence). Trimming took 6 bases from V and 2 from J; bases not matched to a gene: 13. CDR3 DNA: TGTGCCAGTAGCACCTCTTCGGGACTAAGTCCCTACGAGCAGTACTTC. Translation gives CASSTSSGLSPYEQYF.

This clone came up once. This chain uses TRBV11-1 with TRBJ2-3; 7 bases are a match to TRBD1. Germline V gene data show CDR1 as SGHAT and CDR2 as FQDESV (reference sequence). With 5 bases clipped from V and 0 bases from J, the junction kept 5 bases outside the gene matches. There are 15 residues in the CDR3. The CDR3 DNA sequence: TGTGCCAGCAGCCTGGGGACAGCTAGCACAGATACGCAGTATTTT. Protein sequence: CASSLGTASTDTQYF.

In its sample, this clone was seen once. The rearrangement links TRBV6-5 to TRBJ2-1, with 7 bases matching TRBD2. V was clipped by 6 bases and J by 0 bases; unmatched bases: 2. Germline CDR1 reads MNHEY; CDR2 reads SVGAGI. The CDR3 covers 14 residues. The CDR3: CASSRDYSYNEQFF. DNA for the CDR3: TGTGCCAGCAGCCGGGACTACTCCTACAATGAGCAGTTCTTC.

The chain carries TRBV12-3 or TRBV12-4 and TRBJ2-7; D is uncertain. The CDR3 is 12 residues long. Trimming pared 5 bases from V and 12 bases from J, leaving 17 bases between. The CDR3 DNA reads as TGTGCCAGCAGTCCCAAAATGCAGCGCCTGTACTTC. It yields the protein CASSPKMQRLYF.

J is TRBJ1-6 and V is TRBV6-1; D remains unclear. Trimming removed 0 bases from V and 9 bases from J, with 9 bases in between. This CDR3 is 14 amino acids long. Germline CDR1 is MNHNS and CDR2 is SASEGT. CDR3 sequence (DNA): TGTGCCAGCAGTGAAGCGCGGAGTACTTCACCCCTCCACTTT. Protein: CASSEARSTSPLHF.

This CDR3 is CAWSVTGRAEKLFF. CDR3 nucleotide sequence: TGTGCCTGGAGTGTAACGGGAAGGGCTGAAAAACTGTTTTTT. The chain joins TRBV30 to TRBJ1-4; unclear D gene. The CDR3 covers 14 residues. Germline CDR1 and CDR2: GTSNPN and SVGIG (reference sequence). V gave up 0 bases and J gave up 7 bases, with 12 bases separating them. The full variable domain, rest sourced from reference TRBV30 and TRBJ1-4, is SQTIHQWPATLVQPVGSPLSLECTVEGTSNPNLYWYRQAAGRGLQLLFYSVGIGQISSEVPQNLSASRPQDRQFILSSKKLLLSDSGFYLCAWSVTGRAEKLFFGSGTQLSVL.

V and J are TRBV19 and TRBJ2-7; D gene unclear. The CDR3 has 12 residues. CDR1 and CDR2 from the germline V gene are LNHDA and SQIVND (reference sequence). V gave up 4 bases and J gave up 5 bases, with 9 bases separating them. In DNA, the CDR3 is TGTGCCAGTAGTACCGCGCGCCACGAGCAGTACTTC. It yields the protein CASSTARHEQYF.

The chain carries TRBV19 and TRBJ1-4, with TRBD1 identical over 12 bases. Per the germline V gene, CDR1 is LNHDA and CDR2 is SQIVND (reference sequence). CDR3 length: 16 residues. Trimming removed 5 bases from V and 8 bases from J; junction bases left unmatched: 9. Here the CDR3 reads CASSYPGQGADEKLFF. The CDR3 coding sequence is TGTGCCAGTAGTTATCCGGGACAGGGGGCAGACGAAAAACTGTTTTTT.

The CDR3 sequence: CASSSPGQGYEQYF. The CDR3 bases are TGTGCCAGCAGTTCTCCGGGACAGGGCTACGAGCAGTACTTC. V gene TRBV27 combines with J gene TRBJ2-7; 9 bases are a match to TRBD1. Germline CDR1 is MNHEY and CDR2 is SMNVEV (reference sequence). The CDR3 length is 14 residues. V dropped 4 bases and J dropped 3; count of bases not matched to a gene: 4.

This chain links TRBV28 with TRBJ2-7; 7 positions agree with TRBD1. Germline CDR1 and CDR2: MDHEN and SYDVKM. The junction had 7 bases not matched to a gene; V was cut back by 2 bases and J by 3 bases. The CDR3 runs to 15 residues. As DNA, the CDR3 is TGTGCCAGCAGTTTAGTGACAGGGAATCTCTACGAGCAGTACTTC. Its translation is CASSLVTGNLYEQYF.

The V call is TRBV2, the J call TRBJ1-2, with 9 bases identical to TRBD1. Germline-derived CDR1 and CDR2 are SNHLY and FYNNEI. This CDR3 region has 14 residues. After removal of 11 bases from V and 1 base from J, the junction contained 8 bases not matched to a gene. The CDR3 loop reads CASRQGVSNYGYTF. CDR3 DNA: TGTGCCTCTCGACAGGGGGTTAGTAACTATGGCTACACCTTC.

This chain joins TRBV4-1 and TRBJ1-4; D not resolved. The CDR3 consists of 14 residues. The V gene lost 3 bases and the J gene lost 7 bases, with 12 bases spanning the gap. Germline V gene data show CDR1 as MGHRA and CDR2 as YSYEKL. Written as DNA, the CDR3 is TGCGCCAGCAGCCATGGAGGGCACGGTGAAAAACTGTTTTTT. It translates to CASSHGGHGEKLFF.

The chain recombines TRBV18 with TRBJ2-3, with D tentatively TRBD1 (5 bases). V was cut by 3 bases and J by 2 bases, with 15 bases left in between. The CDR3 sequence is 16 residues long. Germline V lookup: CDR1 KGHSH, CDR2 LQKENI. This chain's CDR3 is CASSPASSRVTDTQYF. DNA of the CDR3: TGTGCCAGCTCACCTGCATCATCCAGGGTCACAGATACGCAGTATTTT. The complete variable domain, with remaining parts taken from reference TRBV18 and TRBJ2-3, reads NAGVMQNPRHLVRRRGQEARLRCSPMKGHSHVYWYRQLPEEGLKFMVYLQKENIIDESGMPKERFSAEFPKEGPSILRIQQVVRGDSAAYFCASSPASSRVTDTQYFGPGTRLTVL.

The V call is TRBV5-1, the J call TRBJ1-6, with D possibly being TRBD1 (5 bases). The germline V gene encodes CDR1 SGHRS and CDR2 YFSETQ. The CDR3 runs to 14 residues. Trimming shortened V by 1 base and J by 10 bases, and 12 bases separated the two germline ends. The CDR3 spells CASSLFGTRSPLHF. In nucleotides, the CDR3 is TGCGCCAGCAGCTTGTTTGGGACTCGGTCACCCCTCCACTTT. The full variable domain, completed using reference TRBV5-1 and TRBJ1-6, is KAGVTQTPRYLIKTRGQQVTLSCSPISGHRSVSWYQQTPGQGLQFLFEYFSETQRNKGNFPGRFSGRQFSNSRSEMNVSTLELGDSALYLCASSLFGTRSPLHFGNGTRLTVT.

V usage is TRBV6-1 and J usage is TRBJ1-1; D not certain. Looked up from germline, CDR1 is MNHNS and CDR2 is SASEGT. The CDR3 is 12 residues long. Between the trimmed V and J ends, which lost 0 bases and 8 bases, there was a span of 7 bases. The CDR3: CASSEAQREAFF. CDR3 DNA sequence: TGTGCCAGCAGTGAAGCGCAGCGGGAAGCTTTCTTT.

This clone was detected once. Different DNA sequences within this sample yield the same CDR3. The chain carries TRBV5-1 and TRBJ2-5; no clear D gene. The CDR3 length is 12 residues. Trimming pared 0 bases from V and 5 bases from J, leaving 5 bases between. Germline V gene lookup returns CDR1 SGHRS and CDR2 YFSETQ. The CDR3 coding sequence is TGCGCCAGCAGCTTGGCCCAGGAGACCCAGTACTTC. Protein sequence: CASSLAQETQYF.

The chain is built from TRBV30 and TRBJ2-3; no definite D call. Germline CDR1 and CDR2: GTSNPN and SVGIG (reference sequence). V was shortened by 5 bases and J by 2 bases, with 14 bases between the two germline ends. The CDR3 contains 14 residues. Written as DNA, the CDR3 is TGTGCCTGGTCCAGTCCCGATTTCACAGATACGCAGTATTTT. Amino acid sequence: CAWSSPDFTDTQYF.

The V call is TRBV5-4, the J call TRBJ1-6; a possible D gene is TRBD1 (6 bases). Germline CDR1 and CDR2: SGHNT and YYREEE (reference sequence). V lost 4 bases and J 7 bases, leaving 15 bases between the germline ends. The CDR3 covers 15 residues. CDR3 loop: CASSTDSRGNSPLHF. In DNA, the CDR3 is TGTGCCAGCAGCACGGACAGTAGGGGAAATTCACCCCTCCACTTT.